This T cell receptor (beta chain) was documented in a study of blood T cell repertoires in COVID-19. Study details: Whether acute or convalescent, the COVID-19 samples came from the United States, Italy and Spain. Sources were T cells, B-cell-depleted T cells, or PBMCs; the material itself was cDNA or gDNA.

In the original workflow: Reference gene primer amplification gave nucleated cell count estimates. The table came from immunoSEQ multiplex PCR; TCRdb's copy has only in-frame clones and leaves some out. V and J calls and clone size are those listed in that table; D and trimming were worked out from the DNA. The sample yields about 41,000 clones, nearly 90% seen once. Germline loops: CDR1 KGHSH, CDR2 LQKENI. Trimming removed 3 bases at V and 4 bases at J, with 16 bases between. This CDR3 contains 16 residues. V usage is TRBV18 and J usage is TRBJ1-3, with D possibly TRBD1 on 6 matching bases. This clonotype was obtained from a man in his fifties or sixties with acute or convalescent COVID-19. Input material: peripheral blood. This chain's CDR3 is CASSPRPGTNGNTIYF. The CDR3 nucleotides read TGTGCCAGCTCACCTCGGCCAGGGACAAACGGAAACACCATATATTTT.